Presented here are 23 T cell receptor beta chains from one specimen sequenced in a study of shared T cell receptors in the human thymus. The method was immunoSEQ multiplex PCR; TCRdb's version includes in-frame clones alone and lacks a portion of them. The table includes over 450,000 clones, about 80% detected once. This sample also belongs to another study, concerning human thymus T cells.

Sequencing was performed on thymocytes. The origin of the receptors is a boy in the first two years of life with a congenital heart defect.

V gene TRBV6-5 combines with J gene TRBJ1-2; perhaps TRBD1 as D (5 bases). The CDR3 is made up of 15 amino acids. Trimming stripped 5 bases from V and 6 bases from J, with 19 bases between. The germline CDR1 and CDR2 sequences are MNHEY and SVGAGI. The CDR3 reads CASSPGPRKPHGYTF. CDR3 DNA sequence: TGTGCCAGCAGTCCAGGGCCTCGTAAACCTCATGGCTACACCTTC.

The gene calls are TRBV11-2 and TRBJ2-3, with 7 positions matching TRBD1. Germline-derived CDR1 and CDR2 are SGHAT and FQNNGV. Unmatched junction bases numbered 8, after V lost 8 bases and J lost 3 bases. The CDR3 has 14 residues. CDR3 in DNA: TGTGCCAGCGGTCAGACAGGGCGGACAGATACGCAGTATTTT. Translating gives CASGQTGRTDTQYF.

The gene calls are TRBV10-3 and TRBJ2-7; TRBD1 aligns across 9 bases. Looked up from germline, CDR1 is ENHRY and CDR2 is SYGVKD. The V gene end was trimmed by 0 bases and the J gene end by 5 bases; junction bases not matched to a gene: 8. The CDR3 extends over 16 amino acids. In DNA form, the CDR3 reads TGTGCCATCAGTGAGTCCCCCGGGACAGGGAGTCACGAGCAGTACTTC. It specifies CAISESPGTGSHEQYF.

V gene TRBV6-1 combines with J gene TRBJ2-5; weak D call: TRBD1 (5 bases). This CDR3 region has 13 residues. Trimming shortened V by 8 bases and J by 4 bases, and 14 bases separated the two germline ends. CDR1 and CDR2 (germline): MNHNS, SASEGT. CDR3 DNA sequence: TGTGCCAGCCGAGGAAGGGGTCCAGAGACCCAGTACTTC. Its protein is CASRGRGPETQYF.

The J gene is TRBJ2-3, the V gene TRBV15; D gene unclear. The germline CDR1 and CDR2 sequences are LNHNV and YYDKDF (reference sequence). The CDR3 has 12 amino acids. Trimming left V 2 bases short and J 8 bases short, with 8 bases between. In DNA form, the CDR3 reads TGTGCCACCAGCAGATCCGTCGGTACGCAGTATTTT. This sequence encodes CATSRSVGTQYF.

V and J are TRBV2 and TRBJ2-7; 7 nucleotides match TRBD1. The length of the CDR3 is 14 residues. In germline, CDR1 is SNHLY, CDR2 FYNNEI. Losses at the gene ends were 6 bases for V and 5 bases for J; bases not matched to a gene: 10. The CDR3 loop reads CASRGQGVGNEQYF. The DNA for the CDR3 is TGTGCCAGCAGGGGTCAGGGGGTAGGCAACGAGCAGTACTTC.

The V and J genes are TRBV28 and TRBJ2-2, with 7 bases matching TRBD2. The V segment lost 6 bases and the J segment 2 bases; nucleotides outside the gene matches: 6. In germline, CDR1 is MDHEN, CDR2 SYDVKM. The CDR3 extends over 15 amino acids. The CDR3 protein is CASRAGTTNTGELFF. The CDR3 DNA reads as TGTGCCAGCAGAGCCGGGACTACCAACACCGGGGAGCTGTTTTTT.

The chain couples TRBV5-1 to TRBJ2-7; 7 positions agree with TRBD1. With V trimmed by 4 bases and J by 3 bases, 10 bases remained unmatched. Germline CDR1 SGHRS, CDR2 YFSETQ. The CDR3 covers 15 residues. CDR3 region: CASSLPPRQGYEQYF. The CDR3 bases are TGCGCCAGCAGCCTCCCCCCGAGACAGGGCTACGAGCAGTACTTC. Combining the CDR3 with reference TRBV5-1 and TRBJ2-7 gives the whole variable domain KAGVTQTPRYLIKTRGQQVTLSCSPISGHRSVSWYQQTPGQGLQFLFEYFSETQRNKGNFPGRFSGRQFSNSRSEMNVSTLELGDSALYLCASSLPPRQGYEQYFGPGTRLTVT.

This clone showed up just once. This sequence joins TRBV5-1 and TRBJ2-1, with TRBD2 matching over 12 bases. There are 17 residues in the CDR3. The J segment lost 9 bases and the V segment lost 0 bases, leaving 10 bases of the junction unmatched. The V gene's germline CDR1 is SGHRS and CDR2 YFSETQ. CDR3 residues: CASSLAPGLAGQCEQFF. The CDR3 nucleotides are TGCGCCAGCAGCTTGGCCCCTGGACTAGCGGGACAGTGTGAGCAGTTCTTC. Combining the CDR3 with reference TRBV5-1 and TRBJ2-1 gives the whole variable domain KAGVTQTPRYLIKTRGQQVTLSCSPISGHRSVSWYQQTPGQGLQFLFEYFSETQRNKGNFPGRFSGRQFSNSRSEMNVSTLELGDSALYLCASSLAPGLAGQCEQFFGPGTRLTVL.

As DNA, the CDR3 is TGTGCCAGCAGCAGGGATAACTATGGCTACACCTTC. This translates into CASSRDNYGYTF. The rearrangement uses TRBV27 and TRBJ1-2; tentatively, D is TRBD1 (5 bases). Germline V gives CDR1 MNHEY, CDR2 SMNVEV (reference sequence). V was clipped by 6 bases and J by 1 base, with 6 bases between them. The CDR3 spans 12 residues.

In its sample, this clone was seen once. As DNA, the CDR3 is TGCGCCAGCAGCCAAGGTTCCAGCGGGAGAATCCCCTACAATGAGCAGTTCTTC. It is translated as CASSQGSSGRIPYNEQFF. This chain uses TRBV4-1 with TRBJ2-1, with 8 bases fitting TRBD2. CDR3 size: 18 residues. CDR1 is MGHRA, CDR2 YSYEKL, per germline. Trimming at V came to 1 base and at J to 2 bases, leaving 10 bases not matched to a gene.

V gene TRBV29-1 combines with J gene TRBJ2-1; D is possibly TRBD1 (6 bases). The germline gives CDR1 SQVTM, CDR2 ANQGSEA. V lost 4 bases, J lost 7 bases, and 8 bases lay in between. The CDR3 has 11 residues. The CDR3 coding sequence is TGCAGCGTTGCCAGGGGTAATGAGCAGTTCTTC. Its protein product is CSVARGNEQFF.

In DNA, the CDR3 is TGTGCCAGCAGCCAGAGGGGGCTCGCCTACGAGCAGTACTTC. Its protein product is CASSQRGLAYEQYF. The V gene is TRBV14, the J gene TRBJ2-7; 7 positions match TRBD1. Per germline, CDR1 SGHDN and CDR2 FVKESK. The V gene end was trimmed by 3 bases and the J gene end by 2 bases; junction bases not matched to a gene: 4. The CDR3 runs 14 residues.

This clone was seen only a few times. The chain is built from TRBV10-3 and TRBJ2-7; a possible D gene is TRBD1 (5 bases). CDR3 length: 14 amino acids. V dropped 10 bases and J dropped 0 bases, with 16 bases sitting between them. Germline CDR1 is ENHRY and CDR2 is SYGVKD. The CDR3 nucleotides are TGTGCCACATTTGGTAGGGGCAGCTCCTACGAGCAGTACTTC. Its protein product is CATFGRGSSYEQYF.

This chain links TRBV28 with TRBJ2-7, with D possibly TRBD2 on 5 matching bases. CDR1 is MDHEN and CDR2 is SYDVKM in the germline V gene. Trimming took 8 bases from V and 3 from J, leaving 20 bases between them. The CDR3 is 15 amino acids. CDR3 in DNA: TGTGCCAGCCGGTTTGGGGATCTAGGAGGCTACGAGCAGTACTTC. Translation: CASRFGDLGGYEQYF.

This clone was counted between two and nine times. The chain employs TRBV28 and TRBJ1-5, with 7 nucleotides matching TRBD1. Germline V gene data show CDR1 as MDHEN and CDR2 as SYDVKM. V lost 3 bases, J lost 4 bases, and 6 bases stayed unmatched. This CDR3 contains 15 residues. This chain's CDR3 is CASSFGDRPNQPQHF. The CDR3 bases are TGTGCCAGCAGTTTTGGGGACAGACCTAATCAGCCCCAGCATTTT.

CDR3: CASSQERPFPGLAGIVQETQYF. Here the CDR3 DNA reads TGCGCCAGCAGCCAAGAAAGACCTTTCCCGGGACTAGCGGGGATAGTTCAAGAGACCCAGTACTTC. This chain connects TRBV4-3 to TRBJ2-5; 13 nucleotides line up with TRBD2. Per germline, CDR1 LGHNA and CDR2 YSLEER. V gave up 0 bases and J gave up 2 bases; unmatched junction bases: 18. This CDR3 spans 22 amino acids.

The chain combines TRBV6-4 with TRBJ2-1, with TRBD2 as a possible D gene (6 bases). Germline V gene sequence: CDR1 MRHNA, CDR2 SNTAGT. Trimming cost V 6 bases and J 9 bases, with 18 bases left between them. This CDR3 has 14 amino acids. CDR3 sequence reads: CASSQTAGWGEQFF. In DNA form, the CDR3 reads TGTGCCAGCAGCCAGACGGCGGGATGGGGTGAGCAGTTCTTC.

V and J are TRBV2 and TRBJ1-4, with 10 bases aligning to TRBD1. The germline V gene has CDR1 SNHLY and CDR2 FYNNEI. V was clipped by 6 bases and J by 6 bases; unmatched bases: 7. The CDR3 sequence is 15 residues long. CDR3 loop: CASRPPGTGDEKLFF. The DNA of the CDR3 is TGTGCCAGCAGGCCACCCGGGACAGGGGATGAAAAACTGTTTTTT.

The chain uses TRBV5-7 and TRBJ2-1; a weak D match, TRBD1 (6 bases). TRBV5-7 belongs to the ORF category, with a function that is uncertain. This CDR3 has 17 amino acids. V was shortened by 5 bases and J by 4 bases, with 22 bases between the two germline ends. The CDR3 nucleotides are TGTGCCAGCAGAGTTGGCCGCCAGGGGCCTGAATACAATGAGCAGTTCTTC. Its translation is CASRVGRQGPEYNEQFF.

V usage is TRBV28 and J usage is TRBJ1-2, with 9 bases lining up with TRBD1. Germline-derived CDR1 and CDR2 are MDHEN and SYDVKM. V lost 10 bases and J lost 4; bases outside the gene matches: 16. The CDR3 length is 16 residues. The DNA of the CDR3 is TGTGCCACCGACGAGAGACAGGGGGGTTCCTCCTATGGCTACACCTTC. Amino acid sequence: CATDERQGGSSYGYTF.

V gene TRBV30 combines with J gene TRBJ2-2, with 8 bases identical to TRBD2. Germline-derived CDR1 and CDR2 are GTSNPN and SVGIG (reference sequence). The CDR3 contains 14 residues. The V gene end was trimmed by 4 bases and the J gene end by 7 bases; junction bases not matched to a gene: 8. CDR3 bases: TGTGCCTGGAAATCGGGAGGGTGCGGCGGGGAGCTGTTTTTT. Translated: CAWKSGGCGGELFF.

The chain combines TRBV30 with TRBJ2-5; TRBD2 might be the D (5 bases). Trimming stripped 3 bases from V and 1 base from J, with 12 bases between. There are 14 residues in the CDR3. Germline CDR1 GTSNPN, CDR2 SVGIG (reference sequence). The CDR3 sequence: CAWRVAISQETQYF. The CDR3 bases are TGTGCCTGGAGGGTAGCGATCTCCCAAGAGACCCAGTACTTC.